These 25 T cell receptor beta chains were all obtained from the same sample, sequenced in a study of vaccination effects on CD4 cells after COVID-19. Cultured cells yielded isolated CD4+ T cells after less than 11 days. The cohort was immunized with two doses of either the BNT162b2 or mRNA-1273 vaccine. These receptors' antigens are unknown. Method: immunoSEQ multiplex PCR; TCRdb's copy keeps in-frame clones and lacks some. This table holds about 73,000 clones, roughly 73% found once. Material: CD4+ T cells from PBMCs cultured without peptide, obtained after COVID-19 vaccination. The receptor source for this set is a human donor who received a COVID-19 vaccine.

This rearrangement joins TRBV19 to TRBJ1-6; TRBD1 is a possible D gene (6 bases). CDR3 size: 15 residues. Germline V gene lookup returns CDR1 LNHDA and CDR2 SQIVND (reference sequence). Between the trimmed V and J ends, which lost 7 bases and 7 bases, there was a span of 17 bases. This CDR3 is CASKELGAGNSPLHF. In nucleotides, the CDR3 is TGTGCCAGTAAGGAGTTGGGGGCGGGAAATTCACCCCTCCACTTT.

The chain couples TRBV7-2 to TRBJ1-4; TRBD1 is a possible D gene (5 bases). V lost 5 bases and J 4 bases, leaving 14 bases between the germline ends. Per germline, CDR1 SGHTA and CDR2 FQGNSA. This CDR3 has 15 residues. CDR3 sequence reads: CASSPPGPLNEKLFF. CDR3 sequence (DNA): TGTGCCAGCAGCCCGCCGGGACCGCTTAATGAAAAACTGTTTTTT.

V gene TRBV2 combines with J gene TRBJ2-5; possible D gene TRBD2, 6 bases. Trimming took off 1 base at V and 5 bases at J, with 11 bases between the two ends. CDR1 is SNHLY and CDR2 is FYNNEI in the germline V gene. The CDR3 has 14 residues. The CDR3 DNA follows: TGTGCCAGCAGTGAAGGGGGAGGCAGGGAGACCCAGTACTTC. This gives the protein CASSEGGGRETQYF. The full variable domain, with the rest looked up from reference TRBV2 and TRBJ2-5, is EPEVTQTPSHQVTQMGQEVILRCVPISNHLYFYWYRQILGQKVEFLVSFYNNEISEKSEIFDDQFSVERPDGSNFTLKIRSTKLEDSAMYFCASSEGGGRETQYFGPGTRLLVL.

The sample holds a few counts of this clone. V is TRBV9 and J is TRBJ1-1; TRBD1 agrees at 8 bases. CDR3 length: 14 residues. Looked up from germline, CDR1 is SGDLS and CDR2 is YYNGEE. J lost 5 bases, V lost 3 bases, and 6 bases had no gene match. This CDR3 is CASSGTGRGTEAFF. The CDR3 coding sequence is TGTGCCAGCAGCGGGACAGGGAGAGGGACTGAAGCTTTCTTT.

V gene TRBV5-4 combines with J gene TRBJ2-2; either TRBD1 or TRBD2 may fit D (6 bases each). The V end lost 2 bases, the J end lost 7 bases, and 15 bases lay between the germline ends. Germline CDR1 reads SGHNT; CDR2 reads YYREEE (reference sequence). The CDR3 is made up of 15 amino acids. This CDR3 is CASSLMGGGGGELFF. For the CDR3, the DNA is TGTGCCAGCAGCTTAATGGGGGGCGGAGGCGGGGAGCTGTTTTTT.

This rearrangement joins TRBV29-1 to TRBJ2-1; D could derive from TRBD1 or TRBD2 (6 bases each). The germline CDR1 and CDR2 sequences are SQVTM and ANQGSEA. V was trimmed by 8 bases and J by 4 bases, leaving 15 bases between them. This CDR3 spans 13 amino acids. The chain's CDR3 is CSSSGGGYNEQFF. The DNA for the CDR3 is TGCAGCTCCTCCGGAGGGGGGTACAATGAGCAGTTCTTC.

The V call is TRBV4-1, the J call TRBJ1-5; the D gene is possibly TRBD1 (5 bases). The CDR3 loop spans 18 amino acids. V dropped 0 bases and J dropped 1 base, with 16 bases sitting between them. CDR1 MGHRA and CDR2 YSYEKL come from the germline V gene. CDR3 bases: TGCGCCAGCAGCCAAGAGCCCTGGGGGGGAAGCAGCAATCAGCCCCAGCATTTT. Protein sequence: CASSQEPWGGSSNQPQHF.

The chain employs TRBV30 and TRBJ1-1; D ambiguous. V was clipped by 1 base and J by 4 bases, with 10 bases between them. Germline CDR1 GTSNPN, CDR2 SVGIG (reference sequence). The CDR3 is made up of 13 amino acids. Here the CDR3 DNA reads TGTGCCTGGAGTGGGCAGCCGAGCACTGAAGCTTTCTTT. This encodes CAWSGQPSTEAFF.

This chain connects TRBV2 to TRBJ1-1; D is ambiguous. Trimming removed 5 bases at V and 1 base at J, with 5 bases between. CDR3 length: 12 residues. Germline CDR1 SNHLY, CDR2 FYNNEI. CDR3 DNA sequence: TGTGCCAGCAGTAAGGCGAACACTGAAGCTTTCTTT. Translated: CASSKANTEAFF.

The chain links TRBV9 to TRBJ2-3; D remains ambiguous. The CDR3 sequence is 15 residues long. The ends were cut back, 3 bases at V and 5 bases at J, with 16 bases in the middle. CDR1 SGDLS and CDR2 YYNGEE come from the germline V gene. The CDR3 reads CASSEAPTWRDTQYF. CDR3 coding DNA: TGTGCCAGCAGCGAGGCCCCTACCTGGAGAGATACGCAGTATTTT.

J is TRBJ1-5 and V is TRBV24-1; 8 positions match TRBD1. This CDR3 is 15 amino acids long. The J segment lost 6 bases and the V segment lost 2 bases, leaving 5 bases of the junction unmatched. Germline CDR1 reads KGHDR; CDR2 reads SFDVKD. The CDR3: CATSDSGGGGQPQHF. The DNA of the CDR3 is TGTGCCACCAGTGATTCAGGGGGCGGAGGTCAGCCCCAGCATTTT.

This clone was picked up a small number of times. The V and J genes are TRBV24-1 and TRBJ2-2, with a tentative D call TRBD1 (5 bases). Looked up from germline, CDR1 is KGHDR and CDR2 is SFDVKD. V shed 4 bases and J shed 5 bases, with 10 bases lying between them. This CDR3 comprises 14 residues. The CDR3 spells CATSDPGNTGELFF. The CDR3 nucleotides read TGTGCCACCAGTGACCCAGGGAATACCGGGGAGCTGTTTTTT.

The chain has TRBV3-1 (or the pseudogene TRBV3-2) and TRBJ2-7; 8 nucleotides match TRBD1. Germline V lookup: CDR1 LGHDT, CDR2 YNNKEL (reference sequence). The CDR3 contains 17 residues. V lost 4 bases and J lost 7; bases outside the gene matches: 18. The CDR3 nucleotides are TGTGCCAGCAGCCCCCGCATTCCCGGGACAGGACTGAGAGAGCAGTACGTC. Translated, it gives CASSPRIPGTGLREQYV.

This chain connects TRBV30 to TRBJ1-1; perhaps TRBD1 as D (5 bases). Trimming took off 7 bases at V and 3 bases at J, with 18 bases between the two ends. The CDR3 length is 14 residues. CDR1 and CDR2 (germline): GTSNPN, SVGIG (reference sequence). DNA for the CDR3: TGTGCCTCATCCTTTCGGGGGTCGTACACTGAAGCTTTCTTT. It yields the protein CASSFRGSYTEAFF.

This sequence joins TRBV6-5 and TRBJ1-3, with D uncertain. CDR1 MNHEY and CDR2 SVGAGI come from the germline V gene. Trimming took off 8 bases at V and 9 bases at J, with 17 bases between the two ends. The CDR3 contains 13 residues. CDR3 in amino acids: CASRKPSAVTIYF. Here the CDR3 DNA reads TGTGCCAGCCGAAAACCCAGCGCCGTCACCATATATTTT.

The chain combines TRBV7-2 with TRBJ1-1, with 7 bases identical to TRBD1. Germline assignment: CDR1 SGHTA and CDR2 FQGNSA. The CDR3 length is 14 residues. Trimming at V came to 5 bases and at J to 4 bases, leaving 7 bases not matched to a gene. The chain's CDR3 is CASSPHQGGTEAFF. The CDR3 DNA reads TGTGCCAGCAGCCCCCACCAGGGGGGCACTGAAGCTTTCTTT.

This clone appeared a single time. J is TRBJ1-2 and V is TRBV9; D gene ambiguous. This CDR3 contains 19 residues. Germline V gene lookup returns CDR1 SGDLS and CDR2 YYNGEE. V was shortened by 3 bases and J by 2 bases, with 26 bases between the two germline ends. The CDR3 DNA sequence: TGTGCCAGCAGCGACCCACCCGGTACTACAGTCGCCTCAAACTATGGCTACACCTTC. Its translation: CASSDPPGTTVASNYGYTF. The whole variable domain, filled in from reference TRBV9 and TRBJ1-2, reads DSGVTQTPKHLITATGQRVTLRCSPRSGDLSVYWYQQSLDQGLQFLIQYYNGEERAKGNILERFSAQQFPDLHSELNLSSLELGDSALYFCASSDPPGTTVASNYGYTFGSGTRLTVV.

This clone turned up a few times. The V call is TRBV5-1, the J call TRBJ2-3; TRBD1 agrees at 10 bases. With V trimmed by 3 bases and J by 4 bases, 14 bases remained unmatched. Germline lookup yields CDR1 SGHRS and CDR2 YFSETQ. This CDR3 spans 18 amino acids. This CDR3 reads CASSYQPPGTGVSDTQYF. The CDR3 nucleotides are TGCGCCAGCAGCTACCAACCACCCGGGACAGGGGTATCAGATACGCAGTATTTT.

V gene TRBV5-4 combines with J gene TRBJ1-2; 9 bases line up with TRBD1. This CDR3 has 17 amino acids. The J segment lost 6 bases and the V segment lost 3 bases, leaving 15 bases of the junction unmatched. Germline loops: CDR1 SGHNT, CDR2 YYREEE (reference sequence). CDR3 sequence: CASSSGGDRDGSDGYTF. The CDR3 DNA sequence: TGTGCCAGCAGCTCCGGGGGGGACAGGGATGGTTCGGATGGCTACACCTTC.

The chain couples TRBV28 to TRBJ1-4; no firm D call. The germline V gene has CDR1 MDHEN and CDR2 SYDVKM. The CDR3 is made up of 12 amino acids. Trimming cost V 5 bases and J 5 bases, with 6 bases left between them. The CDR3 sequence is CASSSTNEKLFF. CDR3 bases: TGTGCCAGCAGTAGCACCAATGAAAAACTGTTTTTT.

The chain carries TRBV4-3 and TRBJ2-1; tentatively, D is TRBD2 (5 bases). The CDR3 spans 15 residues. The V gene's germline CDR1 is LGHNA and CDR2 YSLEER. The V and J ends lost 1 base and 8 bases respectively, with 15 bases between them. As DNA, the CDR3 is TGCGCCAGCAGCCAAGTCTCGGACTCCTGGTATGAGCAGTTCTTC. It specifies CASSQVSDSWYEQFF.

This clone has just a few counts. The chain is built from TRBV3-1 (or the pseudogene TRBV3-2) and TRBJ1-5; D may be TRBD1 (5 bases). V lost 1 base, J lost 7 bases, and 8 bases lay in between. Germline V lookup: CDR1 LGHDT, CDR2 YNNKEL (reference sequence). The CDR3 runs to 13 residues. CDR3: CASSQAGIQPQHF. For the CDR3, the DNA is TGTGCCAGCAGCCAAGCAGGGATCCAGCCCCAGCATTTT.

The rearrangement uses TRBV5-5 and TRBJ1-3, with D uncertain. The CDR3 loop spans 15 amino acids. V shed 3 bases and J shed 0 bases, with 10 bases lying between them. The germline gives CDR1 SGHKS, CDR2 YYEKEE (reference sequence). CDR3 region: CASSSSGYSGNTIYF. In nucleotides, the CDR3 is TGTGCCAGCAGCTCTTCGGGATACTCTGGAAACACCATATATTTT. The whole variable domain, remainder taken from reference TRBV5-5 and TRBJ1-3, is DAGVTQSPTHLIKTRGQQVTLRCSPISGHKSVSWYQQVLGQGPQFIFQYYEKEERGRGNFPDRFSARQFPNYSSELNVNALLLGDSALYLCASSSSGYSGNTIYFGEGSWLTVV.

The rearrangement links TRBV24-1 to TRBJ1-4, with D unresolved. The CDR3 extends over 16 amino acids. The germline V and J ends were trimmed by 5 bases and 7 bases, with 19 bases remaining between them. Germline V gene sequence: CDR1 KGHDR, CDR2 SFDVKD. This CDR3 is CATSAPGPRGSEKLFF. The CDR3 DNA reads TGTGCCACCAGTGCCCCAGGACCCCGCGGGAGTGAAAAACTGTTTTTT.

The chain carries TRBV19 and TRBJ1-1, with D uncertain. The CDR3 extends over 16 amino acids. Trimming took 3 bases from V and 6 from J, leaving 20 bases between them. CDR1 is LNHDA, CDR2 SQIVND, per germline (reference sequence). This CDR3 reads CASSIMRVPNIAEAFF. The DNA for the CDR3 is TGTGCCAGTAGTATCATGAGGGTTCCCAACATCGCTGAAGCTTTCTTT. Complete variable domain (other parts from reference TRBV19 and TRBJ1-1): DGGITQSPKYLFRKEGQNVTLSCEQNLNHDAMYWYRQDPGQGLRLIYYSQIVNDFQKGDIAEGYSVSREKKESFPLTVTSAQKNPTAFYLCASSIMRVPNIAEAFFGQGTRLTVV.